This is a list of T cell receptor beta chains from one sample in a study of cytomegalovirus exposure and HLA in healthy donors. Here immunoSEQ multiplex PCR was the method, and the copy in TCRdb shows in-frame clones only, minus some. Of roughly 330,000 clones listed, 87% are singletons. The sequencing sample was made of PBMCs. Source of these receptors: a woman aged 25 to 39 in good health and CMV-seropositive. Each CDR3 is given with its conserved first and last residue. The D gene is left open where the match is weak. Clone size, where shown, is once, few, many, or a class for clones that have expanded.

CDR3: CASSLNPGTYNEQFF; DNA: TGTGCCAGCAGCTTAAACCCGGGAACCTACAATGAGCAGTTCTTC; J: TRBJ2-1; size: .; V: TRBV13; D: .
CDR3: CASSAGTGAYYSGNTIYF; DNA: TGTGCCAGCAGTGCCGGGACAGGGGCTTACTACTCTGGAAACACCATATATTTT; J: TRBJ1-3; size: .; V: TRBV2; D: TRBD1
CDR3: CASSLVRGLSSNQPQHF; DNA: TGTGCCAGCAGTTTAGTAAGGGGGCTAAGTAGCAATCAGCCCCAGCATTTT; J: TRBJ1-5; size: .; V: TRBV28; D: TRBD1
CDR3: CASRLVGRDRPYEQYF; DNA: TGTGCCAGCAGATTAGTCGGTAGGGACAGACCCTACGAGCAGTACTTC; J: TRBJ2-7; size: .; V: TRBV28; D: TRBD1
CDR3: CASRGLGQGNTEAFF; DNA: TGTGCCAGCAGGGGTCTGGGACAGGGAAACACTGAAGCTTTCTTT; J: TRBJ1-1; size: .; V: TRBV6-1; D: TRBD1
CDR3: CASSNNRAETQYF; DNA: TGTGCCAGCAGCAATAACAGGGCCGAGACCCAGTACTTC; J: TRBJ2-5; size: .; V: TRBV5-6; D: .
CDR3: CSVEFWDDRFKLGEQYF; DNA: TGCAGCGTTGAATTCTGGGATGACAGGTTTAAGCTCGGCGAGCAGTACTTC; J: TRBJ2-7; size: .; V: TRBV29-1; D: .
CDR3: CAWSMGPQTEAFF; DNA: TGTGCCTGGAGTATGGGACCGCAGACTGAAGCTTTCTTT; J: TRBJ1-1; size: few; V: TRBV30; D: .
CDR3: CSDGDTQYF; DNA: TGCAGCGACGGAGATACGCAGTATTTT; J: TRBJ2-3; size: .; V: TRBV29-1; D: .
CDR3: CASTGGGQPQHF; DNA: TGTGCCAGCACGGGGGGCGGTCAGCCCCAGCATTTT; J: TRBJ1-5; size: .; V: TRBV28; D: .
CDR3: CASSSSGGSSYEQYF; DNA: TGCGCCAGCAGCTCGAGCGGGGGAAGCTCCTACGAGCAGTACTTC; J: TRBJ2-7; size: .; V: TRBV5-1; D: TRBD2
CDR3: CASSSRLRETQYF; DNA: TGTGCCAGCAGTTCCAGGTTACGAGAGACCCAGTACTTC; J: TRBJ2-5; size: .; V: TRBV27; D: .
CDR3: CASSVDKTSGDFNYNEQFF; DNA: TGTGCCAGCAGCGTAGATAAGACTAGCGGGGATTTCAATTACAATGAGCAGTTCTTC; J: TRBJ2-1; size: .; V: TRBV9; D: TRBD2
CDR3: CASSHGQGYEQYF; DNA: TGCGCCAGCAGCCATGGACAGGGTTACGAGCAGTACTTC; J: TRBJ2-7; size: .; V: TRBV7-2; D: TRBD1
CDR3: CASSLKHGGTQYF; DNA: TGTGCCAGCAGCTTAAAGCACGGGGGTACGCAGTATTTT; J: TRBJ2-3; size: .; V: TRBV7-2; D: .
CDR3: CASSLSWELFF; DNA: TGCGCCAGCAGCTTGTCGTGGGAGCTGTTTTTT; J: TRBJ2-2; size: few; V: TRBV5-1; D: .
CDR3: CSVAGQETQYF; DNA: TGCAGTGTGGCGGGACAAGAGACCCAGTACTTC; J: TRBJ2-5; size: .; V: TRBV20-1; D: .
CDR3: CASSLARNEQFF; DNA: TGCGCCAGCAGCTTGGCGCGCAATGAGCAGTTCTTC; J: TRBJ2-1; size: once; V: TRBV5-1; D: .
CDR3: CASSRGQLNEKLFF; DNA: TGTGCCAGCTCACGGGGACAGCTAAATGAAAAACTGTTTTTT; J: TRBJ1-4; size: .; V: TRBV18; D: TRBD1
CDR3: CAFTGSRREQYF; DNA: TGTGCCTTCACAGGGTCCCGCAGGGAGCAGTACTTC; J: TRBJ2-7; size: few; V: TRBV5-4; D: .
CDR3: CAWSDYTNNSPLHF; DNA: TGTGCCTGGAGTGATTACACAAATAATTCACCCCTCCACTTT; J: TRBJ1-6; size: .; V: TRBV30; D: .
CDR3: CASSLAAGGWTEAFF; DNA: TGCGCCAGCAGCTTGGCAGCAGGGGGCTGGACTGAAGCTTTCTTT; J: TRBJ1-1; size: .; V: TRBV5-1; D: TRBD1
CDR3: CASSADRGSDEQFF; DNA: TGTGCCAGCAGCGCGGACAGGGGTTCGGATGAGCAGTTCTTC; J: TRBJ2-1; size: .; V: TRBV7-7; D: TRBD1
CDR3: CASSLGVAASTDTQYF; DNA: TGTGCCAGCAGCCTCGGCGTAGCGGCTAGCACAGATACGCAGTATTTT; J: TRBJ2-3; size: .; V: TRBV7-9; D: .
CDR3: CASSPTTGGVNTEAFF; DNA: TGTGCCAGCAGTCCTACGACAGGGGGCGTGAACACTGAAGCTTTCTTT; J: TRBJ1-1; size: .; V: TRBV28; D: TRBD1
CDR3: CASNSRGPSYEQYF; DNA: TGTGCCAGCAATTCCAGGGGGCCCTCCTACGAGCAGTACTTC; J: TRBJ2-7; size: .; V: TRBV6-5; D: TRBD1
CDR3: CAWTPTEFYGYTF; DNA: TGTGCCTGGACCCCCACTGAGTTCTATGGCTACACCTTC; J: TRBJ1-2; size: .; V: TRBV30; D: .
CDR3: CASSYAGGPQHF; DNA: TGTGCCAGCAGTTACGCAGGGGGGCCCCAGCATTTT; J: TRBJ1-5; size: .; V: TRBV6-5; D: TRBD1
CDR3: CASSLWTSKNEQFF; DNA: TGTGCCAGCAGTTTATGGACTAGCAAGAATGAGCAGTTCTTC; J: TRBJ2-1; size: .; V: TRBV27; D: TRBD2
CDR3: CATSSVNYEQYF; DNA: TGTGCCACCTCTAGCGTAAACTACGAGCAGTACTTC; J: TRBJ2-7; size: .; V: TRBV6-6; D: .
CDR3: CASRPPGYGYTF; DNA: TGTGCCAGCAGACCCCCGGGCTATGGCTACACCTTC; J: TRBJ1-2; size: .; V: TRBV6-1; D: .
CDR3: CASSQVLGSEKLFF; DNA: TGCGCCAGCAGCCAAGTTTTGGGGTCGGAAAAACTGTTTTTT; J: TRBJ1-4; size: .; V: TRBV4-3; D: .
CDR3: CASRGRRQYF; DNA: TGTGCCAGCAGAGGGCGGAGGCAGTACTTC; J: TRBJ2-7; size: few; V: TRBV2; D: .
CDR3: CASSWQGSYEQYF; DNA: TGTGCCAGCTCTTGGCAGGGGTCCTACGAGCAGTACTTC; J: TRBJ2-7; size: .; V: TRBV5-4; D: .
CDR3: CASSPFGTGGNTIYF; DNA: TGTGCCAGCAGCCCCTTCGGGACAGGGGGAAACACCATATATTTT; J: TRBJ1-3; size: .; V: TRBV7-6; D: TRBD1
CDR3: CASSYSGSYEQYF; DNA: TGTGCCAGCAGTTACTCGGGATCCTACGAGCAGTACTTC; J: TRBJ2-7; size: .; V: TRBV6-5; D: .
CDR3: CASSQGGRLATDTQYF; DNA: TGCGCCAGCAGCCAGGGGGGGCGACTGGCCACAGATACGCAGTATTTT; J: TRBJ2-3; size: .; V: TRBV4-3; D: .
CDR3: CASSAGTVTNEKLFF; DNA: TGTGCCAGCAGCGCGGGGACAGTGACTAATGAAAAACTGTTTTTT; J: TRBJ1-4; size: .; V: TRBV9; D: TRBD1
CDR3: CASQTGAGEQYF; DNA: TGTGCCAGCCAGACAGGGGCCGGGGAGCAGTACTTC; J: TRBJ2-7; size: .; V: TRBV7-9; D: TRBD1
CDR3: CASRPSPGQLPYEQYF; DNA: TGCGCCAGCAGACCCTCACCGGGACAGCTTCCCTACGAGCAGTACTTC; J: TRBJ2-7; size: once; V: TRBV4-1; D: TRBD1
CDR3: CASSVGGTANTEAFF; DNA: TGTGCCAGCAGTGTTGGGGGAACTGCGAACACTGAAGCTTTCTTT; J: TRBJ1-1; size: .; V: TRBV2; D: .
CDR3: CASSLPEGESFYGYTF; DNA: TGTGCCAGCAGTTTACCAGAAGGGGAATCATTTTATGGCTACACCTTC; J: TRBJ1-2; size: once; V: TRBV27; D: .
CDR3: CASSLDSRSGPYEQYF; DNA: TGTGCCAGCAGCTTAGACTCCCGGTCCGGCCCCTACGAGCAGTACTTC; J: TRBJ2-7; size: .; V: TRBV13; D: .
CDR3: CASTAPGSPLHF; DNA: TGTGCCAGCACCGCACCGGGTTCACCCCTCCACTTT; J: TRBJ1-6; size: .; V: TRBV28; D: .
CDR3: CASSHPDRKYGYTF; DNA: TGCGCCAGCAGCCACCCGGACAGAAAGTATGGCTACACCTTC; J: TRBJ1-2; size: .; V: TRBV4-1; D: .
CDR3: CASSQDSGTSNEKLFF; DNA: TGTGCCAGCAGCCAAGATAGCGGGACAAGCAATGAAAAACTGTTTTTT; J: TRBJ1-4; size: few; V: TRBV14; D: .
CDR3: CASSRQYTGELFF; DNA: TGTGCCAGCAGCCGACAGTACACCGGGGAGCTGTTTTTT; J: TRBJ2-2; size: .; V: TRBV7-2; D: .
CDR3: CASSMGSRWSRWSF; DNA: TGTGCCAGTAGTATGGGGAGCAGGTGGTCGAGGTGGTCCTTC; J: TRBJ1-2; size: .; V: TRBV19; D: .